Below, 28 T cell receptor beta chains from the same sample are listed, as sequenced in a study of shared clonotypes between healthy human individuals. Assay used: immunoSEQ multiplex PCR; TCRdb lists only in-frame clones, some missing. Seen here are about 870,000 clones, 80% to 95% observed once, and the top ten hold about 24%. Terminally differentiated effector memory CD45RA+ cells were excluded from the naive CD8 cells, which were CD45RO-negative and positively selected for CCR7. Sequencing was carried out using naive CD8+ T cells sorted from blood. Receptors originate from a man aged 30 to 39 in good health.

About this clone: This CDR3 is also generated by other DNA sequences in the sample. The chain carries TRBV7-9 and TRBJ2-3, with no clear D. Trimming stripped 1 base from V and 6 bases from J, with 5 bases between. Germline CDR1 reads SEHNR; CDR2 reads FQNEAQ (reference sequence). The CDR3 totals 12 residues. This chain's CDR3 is CASSLGPDTQYF. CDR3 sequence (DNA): TGTGCCAGCAGCTTAGGGCCTGATACGCAGTATTTT.

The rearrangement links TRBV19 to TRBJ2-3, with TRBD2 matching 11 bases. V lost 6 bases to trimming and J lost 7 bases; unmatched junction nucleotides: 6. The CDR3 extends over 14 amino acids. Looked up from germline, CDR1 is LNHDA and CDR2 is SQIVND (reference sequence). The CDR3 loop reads CASSVAGGPHTQYF. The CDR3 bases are TGTGCCAGTAGCGTAGCGGGAGGGCCCCATACGCAGTATTTT.

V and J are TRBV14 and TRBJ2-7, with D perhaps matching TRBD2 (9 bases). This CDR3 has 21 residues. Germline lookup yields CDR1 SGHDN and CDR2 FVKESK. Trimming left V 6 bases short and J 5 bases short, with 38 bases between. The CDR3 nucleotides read TGTGCCAGCAGTCATATCGGACAGGGAGTCGTTTCAGCGGGAGGTCTCGACGAGCAGTACTTC. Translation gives CASSHIGQGVVSAGGLDEQYF.

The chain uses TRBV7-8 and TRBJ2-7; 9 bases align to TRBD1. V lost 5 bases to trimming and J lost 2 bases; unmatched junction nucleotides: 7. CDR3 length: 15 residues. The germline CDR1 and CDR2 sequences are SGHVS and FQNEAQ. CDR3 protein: CASSKDRGTPYEQYF. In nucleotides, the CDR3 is TGTGCCAGCAGCAAGGACAGGGGAACGCCCTACGAGCAGTACTTC.

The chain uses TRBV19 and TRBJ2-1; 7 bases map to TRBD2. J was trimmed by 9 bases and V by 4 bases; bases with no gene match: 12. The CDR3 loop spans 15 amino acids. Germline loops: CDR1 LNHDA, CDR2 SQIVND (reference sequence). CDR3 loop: CASSNPWEGPLEQFF. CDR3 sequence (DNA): TGTGCCAGTAGTAATCCGTGGGAGGGCCCTCTTGAGCAGTTCTTC.

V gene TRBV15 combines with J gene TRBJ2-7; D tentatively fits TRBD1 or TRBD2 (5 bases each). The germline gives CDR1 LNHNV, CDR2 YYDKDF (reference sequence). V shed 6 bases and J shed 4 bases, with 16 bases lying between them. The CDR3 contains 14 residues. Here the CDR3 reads CATSIDVGGYEQYF. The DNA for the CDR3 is TGTGCCACCAGTATCGACGTTGGGGGATACGAGCAGTACTTC. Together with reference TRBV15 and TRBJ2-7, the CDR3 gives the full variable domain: DAMVIQNPRYQVTQFGKPVTLSCSQTLNHNVMYWYQQKSSQAPKLLFHYYDKDFNNEADTPDNFQSRRPNTSFCFLDIRSPGLGDTAMYLCATSIDVGGYEQYFGPGTRLTVT.

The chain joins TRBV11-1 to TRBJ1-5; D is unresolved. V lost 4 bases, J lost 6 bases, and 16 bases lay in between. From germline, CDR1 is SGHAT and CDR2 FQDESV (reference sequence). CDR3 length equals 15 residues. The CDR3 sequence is CASSSPDDSGQPQHF. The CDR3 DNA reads TGTGCCAGCAGCTCCCCGGATGATAGCGGTCAGCCCCAGCATTTT.

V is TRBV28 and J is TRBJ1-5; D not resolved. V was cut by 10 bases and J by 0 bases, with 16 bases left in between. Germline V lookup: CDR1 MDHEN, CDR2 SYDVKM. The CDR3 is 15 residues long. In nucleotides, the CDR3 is TGTGCCATCACCGGGAGGCAAAATAGCAATCAGCCCCAGCATTTT. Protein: CAITGRQNSNQPQHF.

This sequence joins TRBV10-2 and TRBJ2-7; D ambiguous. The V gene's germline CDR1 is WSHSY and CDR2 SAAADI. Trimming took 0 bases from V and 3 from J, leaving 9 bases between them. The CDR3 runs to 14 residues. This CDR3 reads CASSESGPYYEQYF. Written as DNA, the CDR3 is TGCGCCAGCAGTGAGTCGGGTCCCTACTACGAGCAGTACTTC.

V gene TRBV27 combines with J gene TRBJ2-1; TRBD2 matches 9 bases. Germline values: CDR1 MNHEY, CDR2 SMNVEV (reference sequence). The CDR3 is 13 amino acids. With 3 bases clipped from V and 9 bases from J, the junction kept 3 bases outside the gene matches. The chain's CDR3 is CASSFGGRAEQFF. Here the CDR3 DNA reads TGTGCCAGCAGTTTCGGCGGGAGGGCTGAGCAGTTCTTC.

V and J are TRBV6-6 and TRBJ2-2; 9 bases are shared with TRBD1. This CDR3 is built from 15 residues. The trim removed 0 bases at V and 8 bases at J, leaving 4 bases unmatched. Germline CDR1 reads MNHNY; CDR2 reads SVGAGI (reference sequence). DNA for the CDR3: TGTGCCAGCAGTTACTCACAGGGGGCAAGAGGGGAGCTGTTTTTT. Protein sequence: CASSYSQGARGELFF.

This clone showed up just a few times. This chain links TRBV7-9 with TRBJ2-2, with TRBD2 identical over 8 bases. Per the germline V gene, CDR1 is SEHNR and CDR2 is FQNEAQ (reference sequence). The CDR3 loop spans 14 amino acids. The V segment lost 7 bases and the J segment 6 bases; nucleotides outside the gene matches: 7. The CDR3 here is CASTQGLDPGELFF. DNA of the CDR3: TGTGCCAGCACCCAGGGACTAGACCCCGGGGAGCTGTTTTTT.

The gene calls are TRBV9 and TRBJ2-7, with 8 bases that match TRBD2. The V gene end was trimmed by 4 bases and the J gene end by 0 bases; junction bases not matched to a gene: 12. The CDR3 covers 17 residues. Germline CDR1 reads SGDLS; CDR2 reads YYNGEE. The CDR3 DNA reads TGTGCCAGCAGCCCCCGGACTAGCCCTCTTCTCTCCTACGAGCAGTACTTC. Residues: CASSPRTSPLLSYEQYF.

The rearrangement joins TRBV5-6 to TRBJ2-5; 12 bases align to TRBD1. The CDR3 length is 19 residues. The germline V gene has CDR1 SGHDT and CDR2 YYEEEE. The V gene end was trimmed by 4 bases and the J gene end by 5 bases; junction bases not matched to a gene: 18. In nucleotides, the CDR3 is TGTGCCAGCAGCCACAGTCTTTTACCGGGACAGGGGGCATGGGAGACCCAGTACTTC. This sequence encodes CASSHSLLPGQGAWETQYF.

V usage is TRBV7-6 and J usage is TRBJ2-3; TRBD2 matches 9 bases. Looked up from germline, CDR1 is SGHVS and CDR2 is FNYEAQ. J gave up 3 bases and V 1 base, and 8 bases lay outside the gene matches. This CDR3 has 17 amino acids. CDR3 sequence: CASSLDPGLATTDTQYF. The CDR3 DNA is TGTGCCAGCAGCTTAGACCCCGGACTAGCGACAACAGATACGCAGTATTTT.

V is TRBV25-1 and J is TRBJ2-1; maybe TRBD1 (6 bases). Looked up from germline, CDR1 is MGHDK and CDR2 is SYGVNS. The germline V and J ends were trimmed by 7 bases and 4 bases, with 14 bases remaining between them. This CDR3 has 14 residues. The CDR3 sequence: CASTRPDSYNEQFF. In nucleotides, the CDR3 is TGTGCCAGCACCCGCCCGGACAGTTACAATGAGCAGTTCTTC.

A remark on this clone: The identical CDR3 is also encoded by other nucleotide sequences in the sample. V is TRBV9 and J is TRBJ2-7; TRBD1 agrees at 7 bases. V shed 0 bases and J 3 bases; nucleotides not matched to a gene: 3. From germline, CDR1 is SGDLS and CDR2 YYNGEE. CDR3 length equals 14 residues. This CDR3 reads CASSVAPGGYEQYF. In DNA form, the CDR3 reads TGTGCCAGCAGCGTAGCCCCAGGGGGCTACGAGCAGTACTTC.

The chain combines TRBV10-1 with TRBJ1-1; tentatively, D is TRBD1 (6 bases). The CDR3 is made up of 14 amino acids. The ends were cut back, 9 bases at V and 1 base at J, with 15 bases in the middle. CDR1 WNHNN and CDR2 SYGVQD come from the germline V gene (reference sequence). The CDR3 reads CASQNRATNTEAFF. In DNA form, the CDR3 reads TGCGCCAGTCAGAACAGGGCGACGAACACTGAAGCTTTCTTT.

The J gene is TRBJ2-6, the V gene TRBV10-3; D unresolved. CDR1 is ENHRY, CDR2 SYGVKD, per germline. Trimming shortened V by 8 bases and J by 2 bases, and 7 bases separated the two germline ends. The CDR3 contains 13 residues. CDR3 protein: CAIEEAGANVLTF. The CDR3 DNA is TGTGCCATCGAAGAAGCTGGGGCCAACGTCCTGACTTTC.

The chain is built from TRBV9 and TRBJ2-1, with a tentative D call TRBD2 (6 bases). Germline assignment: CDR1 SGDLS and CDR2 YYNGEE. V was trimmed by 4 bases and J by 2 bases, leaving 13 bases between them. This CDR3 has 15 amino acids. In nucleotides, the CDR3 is TGTGCCAGCAGCCCAACGACTAGTCCCTACAATGAGCAGTTCTTC. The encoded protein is CASSPTTSPYNEQFF.

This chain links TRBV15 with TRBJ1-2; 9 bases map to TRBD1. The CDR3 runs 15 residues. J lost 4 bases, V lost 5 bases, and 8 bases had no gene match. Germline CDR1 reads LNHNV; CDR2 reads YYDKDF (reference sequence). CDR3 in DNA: TGTGCCACCAGCCCCCGGACAGGGGAGCTCTATGGCTACACCTTC. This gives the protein CATSPRTGELYGYTF.

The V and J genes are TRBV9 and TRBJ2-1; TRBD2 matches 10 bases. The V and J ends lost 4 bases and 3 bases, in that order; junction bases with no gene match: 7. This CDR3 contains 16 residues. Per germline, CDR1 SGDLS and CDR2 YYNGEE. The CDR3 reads CASSSRTSGRYNEQFF. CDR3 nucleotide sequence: TGTGCCAGCAGCTCTAGGACTAGCGGACGCTACAATGAGCAGTTCTTC. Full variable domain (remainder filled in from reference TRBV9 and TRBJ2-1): DSGVTQTPKHLITATGQRVTLRCSPRSGDLSVYWYQQSLDQGLQFLIQYYNGEERAKGNILERFSAQQFPDLHSELNLSSLELGDSALYFCASSSRTSGRYNEQFFGPGTRLTVL.

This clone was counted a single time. CDR3 nucleotide sequence: TGTGCCAGCAGCCGGCCGGGACAGGAGTTCAACGGCTACACCTTC. Protein: CASSRPGQEFNGYTF. The chain has TRBV7-9 and TRBJ1-2; TRBD1 agrees at 8 bases. The V gene end was trimmed by 5 bases and the J gene end by 8 bases; junction bases not matched to a gene: 13. This CDR3 has 15 amino acids. Germline lookup yields CDR1 SEHNR and CDR2 FQNEAQ (reference sequence).

As DNA, the CDR3 is TGTGCCAGCAGTTCGACCAACCCCAGGGAGCAGTTCTTC. Translated, it gives CASSSTNPREQFF. The chain recombines TRBV11-3 with TRBJ2-1; D gene ambiguous. CDR1 is SGHNT, CDR2 YENEEA, per germline. V lost 6 bases and J lost 10, with 16 bases in between. The CDR3 loop spans 13 amino acids. The whole variable domain, filled in from reference TRBV11-3 and TRBJ2-1, reads EAGVVQSPRYKIIEKKQPVAFWCNPISGHNTLYWYLQNLGQGPELLIRYENEEAVDDSQLPKDRFSAERLKGVDSTLKIQPAELGDSAVYLCASSSTNPREQFFGPGTRLTVL.

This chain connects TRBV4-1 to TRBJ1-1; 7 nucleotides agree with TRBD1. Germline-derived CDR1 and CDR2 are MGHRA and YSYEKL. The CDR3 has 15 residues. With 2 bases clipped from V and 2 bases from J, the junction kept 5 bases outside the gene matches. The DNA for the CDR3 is TGCGCCAGCAGCCAATGGACAGGTGGTAACACTGAAGCTTTCTTT. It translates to CASSQWTGGNTEAFF.

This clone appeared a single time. The CDR3 DNA is TGTGCCAGCACCGTAACCGGGACAGCTTCCTACGAGCAGTACTTC. It is translated as CASTVTGTASYEQYF. The chain employs TRBV28 and TRBJ2-7, with TRBD1 identical over 7 bases. This CDR3 has 15 residues. Germline V gene sequence: CDR1 MDHEN, CDR2 SYDVKM. After removal of 7 bases from V and 1 base from J, the junction contained 10 bases not matched to a gene. Complete variable domain (other parts from reference TRBV28 and TRBJ2-7): DVKVTQSSRYLVKRTGEKVFLECVQDMDHENMFWYRQDPGLGLRLIYFSYDVKMKEKGDIPEGYSVSREKKERFSLILESASTNQTSMYLCASTVTGTASYEQYFGPGTRLTVT.

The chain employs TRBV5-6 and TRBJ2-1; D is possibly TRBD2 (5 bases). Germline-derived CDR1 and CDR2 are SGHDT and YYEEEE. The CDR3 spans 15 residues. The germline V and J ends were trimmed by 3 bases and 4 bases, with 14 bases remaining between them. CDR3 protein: CASSWTQSPYNEQFF. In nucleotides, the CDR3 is TGTGCCAGCAGCTGGACTCAGTCGCCTTACAATGAGCAGTTCTTC.

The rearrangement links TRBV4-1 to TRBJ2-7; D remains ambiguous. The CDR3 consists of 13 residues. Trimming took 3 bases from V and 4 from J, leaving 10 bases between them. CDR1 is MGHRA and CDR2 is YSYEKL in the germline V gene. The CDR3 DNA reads TGCGCCAGCAGCCATTTGGGCCCTTACGAGCAGTACTTC. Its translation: CASSHLGPYEQYF.